This T cell receptor (beta chain) was captured in a study of T cells in Graves' hyperthyroidism and ophthalmopathy (dated by TCRdb to between 2018 and 2021). Turning to the overall study: Peripheral blood was sampled at the time of initial diagnosis, prior to any treatment. Following sampling, methimazole starting at 30 mg daily was given to hyperthyroidism patients, and high-dose intravenous methylprednisolone was given to ophthalmopathy patients. The paper describes TCR Vbeta CDR3 sequencing of 135 peripheral blood samples, made up of 43 ophthalmopathy patients, roughly 75 hyperthyroidism patients and 17 progressor patients. Prospective prediction of ophthalmopathy was tested in an independent validation cohort of under 20 hyperthyroidism patients and 17 patients who later progressed to ophthalmopathy. The roughly 100 discovery patients were randomly divided into training and test sets at a 7:3 ratio. In more than 5 Graves' hyperthyroidism patients, the study also compared T-cell repertoires from thyroid tissue with T-cell repertoires from blood. To identify TCR V-J signatures that set the groups apart, the researchers used a discovery cohort of about a hundred patients, made up of 40 to 45 with Graves' ophthalmopathy and some 55 with stable Graves' hyperthyroidism.

The CDR3 starts with the cysteine, ends with the phenylalanine, and has 12 residues. Here the CDR3 DNA is all that survives: 36 bases in frame from base 1. CDR1 SEHNR and CDR2 FQNEAQ were looked up in the germline V gene (reference sequence). V is clipped by 7 bases and J by 5 bases, and the sequence between their germline boundaries is 9 bases long. This clonotype was recorded at least ten times. The antigen it recognizes is unknown. No much larger clone is present one base from it, and per-base qualities are unavailable. TCR beta CDR3 regions were amplified from RNA transcripts. The first round of RT-PCR for the TCR CDR3 was performed with the HTBI primer set and the Qiagen OneStep RT-PCR kit. A second multiplex PCR round built the libraries, followed by size selection and purification. Paired-end sequencing of the libraries was performed with 100 bp reads on an Illumina HiSeq2000. The paper's processing steps were these. SOAPnuke was used to process the raw data, removing reads that contained adapters or uncalled bases, had a mean Phred below 15, or lacked an exact match to the constant primer or identifier. High-quality paired reads were merged using COPE v1.2.5, and each unique nucleotide sequence was defined as a clonotype. MiTCR v1.1 was used to align the clonotypes against IMGT TRBV, TRBD and TRBJ reference segments. The analysis was restricted to V-J combinations with a frequency above 0.0001, which together covered 99.2% of the repertoires. A TCS score was defined as the ratio between F50 (clonal expansion) and ExV (chaos), using BLOSUM62-based TCRdist between CDR3 peptides within each V-J. Welch's t-statistics and random forest reduced roughly 540 V-J features to 10 to 15, which were used in a naive Bayes classifier (R e1071). The public reads were quality trimmed at Q25 with fastp and then assembled into clones with MiXCR by TCRdb, keeping productive beta chains. Merged by CDR3 protein, the rows form single entries marked with the most common genes and DNA. None of the V and J calls come from the authors' own analysis; TCRdb made them. This sample lists hundreds of thousands of distinct CDR3 sequences; under 20% were detected once. The ten most abundant clones make up approximately 3.8% of the sample.

The paper's findings and limits, for the study overall: In validation, the model predicted progression to ophthalmopathy a median of about 6.5 months before onset, with about 70% sensitivity and just under 75% specificity. In cross-validation, a model built on a 13 V-J signature told ophthalmopathy apart from stable hyperthyroidism with approximately 90% sensitivity and 81% to 82% specificity, and in testing the same model reached 80%/75%. No statistical method was used to set the sample size in advance, and investigators knew the group allocation. Blood samples also contained most of the expanded thyroid clonotypes (frequency above 0.001), which suggests that blood repertoires may reflect thyroid immune responses.

A patient counted as having stable Graves' hyperthyroidism if no progression to ophthalmopathy occurred over 18 months of follow-up. Hyperthyroidism patients were newly diagnosed, with disease duration under 2 months, and aged 18 to 65 years. Any patient with an uncontrolled infection, another autoimmune disease, pregnancy or lactation was excluded. Diagnoses were established on the basis of clinical symptoms, serum thyroxine and TRAb, thyroid ultrasound, and orbital computed tomography. PBMCs were isolated from about 9.2 ml of fresh peripheral blood by Ficoll-Paque density gradient centrifugation. Trizol reagent was used to extract total RNA, and RNA quality was then checked on an Agilent 2100 Bioanalyzer.

The chain is encoded by TRBV7-9 joined to TRBJ2-1; no D gene is confidently identified. The source material was blood. This TCR derives from a woman aged 25 to 39 with Graves' hyperthyroidism. The CDR3 region has the sequence CASMGGHNEQFF. The nucleotide sequence reads TGTGCCAGCATGGGTGGTCACAATGAGCAGTTCTTC.